Below are 15 T cell receptor beta chains sequenced from a single sample in a study of blood T cell repertoires in COVID-19. Generated by immunoSEQ multiplex PCR, the TCRdb table keeps only in-frame clones and is missing some. The table records 15,000 to 20,000 clones, around 89% of them present only once. What was sequenced was PBMCs or T cells enriched from blood (not recorded which). The receptors were sampled from a woman in her 30s who had recovered from COVID-19.

J is TRBJ2-7 and V is TRBV25-1, with 10 bases matching TRBD1. Germline assignment: CDR1 MGHDK and CDR2 SYGVNS. Unmatched junction bases numbered 4, after V lost 5 bases and J lost 6 bases. This CDR3 has 13 residues. CDR3 bases: TGTGCCAGCAGTTGGGGGGACAGGGGCGAGCAGTACTTC. Amino acids: CASSWGDRGEQYF.

The chain has TRBV5-4 and TRBJ2-5; D perhaps matches TRBD1 (5 bases). The CDR3 is 15 residues long. The V gene's germline CDR1 is SGHNT and CDR2 YYREEE (reference sequence). Trimming left V 0 bases short and J 5 bases short, with 14 bases between. CDR3 region: CASSLADGPGETQYF. The CDR3 region has the DNA TGTGCCAGCAGCTTGGCAGACGGCCCAGGGGAGACCCAGTACTTC.

This chain links TRBV5-4 with TRBJ2-3, with 9 bases lining up with TRBD2. Germline CDR1 is SGHNT and CDR2 is YYREEE (reference sequence). The ends lost 3 bases at V and 0 bases at J; junction bases unmatched: 8. The CDR3 spans 17 residues. CDR3 residues: CASSSAGTSSSTDTQYF. CDR3 bases: TGTGCCAGCAGCTCTGCCGGGACTAGCTCGAGCACAGATACGCAGTATTTT.

The table lists this clone with a count of one. The chain joins TRBV5-1 to TRBJ2-5, with 9 bases lining up with TRBD2. The CDR3 is made up of 16 amino acids. Per germline, CDR1 SGHRS and CDR2 YFSETQ. V was pared by 1 base and J by 3 bases, with 7 bases of the junction left unmatched. Here the CDR3 DNA reads TGCGCCAGCAGCTTGAATCCTAGCGGGGTGGAAGAGACCCAGTACTTC. Translated: CASSLNPSGVEETQYF.

The genes are TRBV18 and TRBJ2-2; a possible D gene is TRBD1 (6 bases). The germline V gene encodes CDR1 KGHSH and CDR2 LQKENI. There are 15 residues in the CDR3. V was trimmed by 2 bases and J by 2 bases, leaving 9 bases between them. CDR3 amino acids: CASSPKQGNTGELFF. DNA of the CDR3: TGTGCCAGCTCACCAAAACAGGGTAACACCGGGGAGCTGTTTTTT.

The chain couples TRBV4-3 to TRBJ2-1; D unclear. Between the trimmed V and J ends, which lost 0 bases and 0 bases, there was a span of 12 bases. The CDR3 covers 17 residues. CDR1 LGHNA and CDR2 YSLEER come from the germline V gene. CDR3 sequence reads: CASSQDLAGYSYNEQFF. The CDR3 DNA follows: TGCGCCAGCAGCCAAGATTTGGCAGGCTACTCCTACAATGAGCAGTTCTTC.

This rearrangement joins TRBV12-5 to TRBJ2-4; 11 positions match TRBD1. The germline V gene encodes CDR1 LGHNT and CDR2 FRNRAP. Trimming took 5 bases from V and 7 from J; bases not matched to a gene: 7. The CDR3 runs to 15 residues. The CDR3 DNA follows: TGTGCTAGTGGTCCAGGACAGGGGGCGAGGAACATTCAGTACTTC. Its translation: CASGPGQGARNIQYF.

The chain uses TRBV28 and TRBJ1-2; 11 bases map to TRBD1. Losses at the gene ends were 11 bases for V and 7 bases for J; bases not matched to a gene: 6. Germline V gives CDR1 MDHEN, CDR2 SYDVKM. The CDR3 runs to 12 residues. The CDR3 DNA is TGTGCCGGTTCTGGGACAGGGGGTGGCTACACCTTC. Translated: CAGSGTGGGYTF.

CDR3 loop: CASSQTFSSNQPQHF. The CDR3 nucleotides read TGCGCCAGCAGCCAAACTTTTTCGAGCAATCAGCCCCAGCATTTT. The V gene is TRBV4-1, the J gene TRBJ1-5; D gene uncertain. CDR1 is MGHRA, CDR2 YSYEKL, per germline. V shed 2 bases and J shed 1 base, with 9 bases lying between them. The CDR3 is 15 amino acids.

This clone was seen a few times. V gene TRBV7-3 combines with J gene TRBJ2-3, with 7 positions matching TRBD1. J lost 2 bases, V lost 2 bases, and 4 bases had no gene match. The CDR3 length is 15 residues. Germline V gene data show CDR1 as SGHTA and CDR2 as FQGTGA. CDR3 coding DNA: TGTGCCAGCAGCTTACTGGGACAGAACACAGATACGCAGTATTTT. Translation gives CASSLLGQNTDTQYF.

This chain connects TRBV3-1 (or the pseudogene TRBV3-2) to TRBJ1-1, with D uncertain. Trimming cost V 0 bases and J 0 bases, with 8 bases left between them. Germline V gives CDR1 LGHDT, CDR2 YNNKEL (reference sequence). The CDR3 extends over 15 amino acids. The CDR3 region has the DNA TGTGCCAGCAGCCAAGAAGCAATTATGAACACTGAAGCTTTCTTT. This encodes CASSQEAIMNTEAFF.

This clone appeared a few times. The CDR3 here is CASSQDEGQGGQPQHF. The CDR3 nucleotides are TGCGCCAGCAGCCAAGATGAGGGACAGGGTGGCCAGCCCCAGCATTTT. The V and J genes are TRBV4-1 and TRBJ1-5; 9 bases map to TRBD1. From germline, CDR1 is MGHRA and CDR2 YSYEKL. Germline trimming cut 0 bases from V and 7 bases from J; bases unmatched to any gene: 7. This CDR3 spans 16 amino acids.

The J gene is TRBJ1-2, the V gene TRBV30, with 8 bases lining up with TRBD1. CDR3 size: 13 residues. CDR1 and CDR2 (germline): GTSNPN, SVGIG (reference sequence). The V gene end was trimmed by 8 bases and the J gene end by 4 bases; junction bases not matched to a gene: 9. Here the CDR3 reads CAGRTGSGYGYTF. CDR3 nucleotides: TGTGCCGGACGGACAGGGTCGGGCTATGGCTACACCTTC. The entire variable domain, with the rest obtained from reference TRBV30 and TRBJ1-2, is as follows: SQTIHQWPATLVQPVGSPLSLECTVEGTSNPNLYWYRQAAGRGLQLLFYSVGIGQISSEVPQNLSASRPQDRQFILSSKKLLLSDSGFYLCAGRTGSGYGYTFGSGTRLTVV.

The rearrangement joins TRBV4-1 to TRBJ2-2; maybe TRBD2 (7 bases). Trimming took 3 bases from V and 2 from J, leaving 16 bases between them. The CDR3 loop spans 17 amino acids. Germline loops: CDR1 MGHRA, CDR2 YSYEKL. The CDR3 DNA reads TGCGCCAGCAGCCAGGGGAAGGGGGGACTAAACACCGGGGAGCTGTTTTTT. This translates into CASSQGKGGLNTGELFF.

The chain combines TRBV3-1 (or the pseudogene TRBV3-2) with TRBJ2-7; the D gene is possibly TRBD1 (6 bases). The germline CDR1 and CDR2 sequences are LGHDT and YNNKEL (reference sequence). The CDR3 is 15 amino acids. The V gene lost 1 base and the J gene lost 6 bases, with 16 bases spanning the gap. CDR3 region: CASSQGAQGSSEQYF. The CDR3 DNA sequence: TGTGCCAGCAGCCAAGGAGCACAGGGAAGTAGCGAGCAGTACTTC.